This TCR beta chain was captured in a study of blood T cell repertoires in COVID-19. The overall study: From the United States, Italy and Spain came samples of acute and convalescent COVID-19. T cells, B-cell-depleted T cells, or PBMCs supplied cDNA or gDNA.

Clones were sequenced by immunoSEQ multiplex PCR, and TCRdb holds only the in-frame ones, with some missing. The data show roughly 200,000 clones, about 80% seen once. Germline assignment: CDR1 SGHRS and CDR2 YFSETQ. The CDR3 totals 16 residues. V was pared by 4 bases and J by 1 base, with 9 bases of the junction left unmatched. The receptor was isolated from a man in his forties or fifties with active or convalescent COVID-19. Sequencing was carried out using peripheral blood. The chain joins TRBV5-1 to TRBJ2-3, with TRBD1 matching 7 bases. CDR3 protein: CASSPLTGVGTDTQYF. The CDR3 DNA reads as TGCGCCAGCAGCCCCCTAACAGGGGTTGGCACAGATACGCAGTATTTT.